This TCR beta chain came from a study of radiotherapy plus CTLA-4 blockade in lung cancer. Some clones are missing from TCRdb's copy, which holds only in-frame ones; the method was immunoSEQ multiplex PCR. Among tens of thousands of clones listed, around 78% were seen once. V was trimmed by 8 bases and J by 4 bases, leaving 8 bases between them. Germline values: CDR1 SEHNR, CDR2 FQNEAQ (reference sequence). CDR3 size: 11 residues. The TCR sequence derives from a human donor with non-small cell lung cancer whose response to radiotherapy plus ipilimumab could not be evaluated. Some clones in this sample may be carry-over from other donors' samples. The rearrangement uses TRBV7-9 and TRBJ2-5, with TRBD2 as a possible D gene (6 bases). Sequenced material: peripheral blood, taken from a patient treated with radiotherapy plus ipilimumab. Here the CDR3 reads CASSGGETQYF. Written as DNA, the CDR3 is TGTGCCAGCTCCGGGGGAGAGACCCAGTACTTC.